This entry describes one T cell receptor beta chain. Its matching antigen is unknown. The sample is drawn from a study of CD8+ T cells in alopecia areata. Sequencing relied on a cDNA template that was reverse transcribed from extracted RNA. Generated by immunoSEQ multiplex PCR, the TCRdb table keeps only in-frame clones and is missing some. The repertoire includes under 130,000 clones, more than 75% of them detected once, and 11% sits in the top ten. Treatment given: oral pan-JAK inhibitor, 5-10 mg twice daily. Lesional scalp punch biopsies and peripheral blood came from alopecia areata patients. Overall study results and limits: Among the 100 top clones, expanded CD8+ clones, like scalp clonality, were significantly decreased by tofacitinib.

V was clipped by 8 bases and J by 9 bases; unmatched bases: 10. CDR1 is MNHNY, CDR2 SVGAGI, per germline (reference sequence). The CDR3 contains 13 residues. This sample comprised CD8+ T cells sorted from blood, obtained around week 30, from a patient treated with tofacitinib. The source is a human donor with alopecia areata. The gene calls are TRBV6-6 and TRBJ2-1, with 7 bases lining up with TRBD2. CDR3 loop: CASCREASGEQFF. Here the CDR3 DNA reads TGTGCCAGCTGCCGGGAGGCAAGCGGTGAGCAGTTCTTC.